Listed below are T cell receptor beta chains from one sample, sequenced in a study of blood T cell repertoires in COVID-19. Sequenced by immunoSEQ multiplex PCR; TCRdb stores in-frame clones only, minus some. The top ten clones hold 15% to 20% of a sample with roughly 35,000 clones, 75% to 90% of them seen once. Sample: peripheral blood. The receptors stem from a man in his 70s with acute or convalescent COVID-19. The conserved cysteine and the conserved F or W are not part of the CDR3 here.

J gene: TRBJ2-3; V gene: TRBV6-5; CDR3 protein: ASMGQGADTQY
J gene: TRBJ2-2; V gene: TRBV2; CDR3 protein: ASSDDTGELF
J gene: TRBJ1-2; V gene: TRBV28; CDR3 protein: ASSPRFYGYT
J gene: TRBJ2-3; V gene: TRBV7-2; CDR3 protein: ASSLALGAGTDTQY
J gene: TRBJ1-2; V gene: TRBV9; CDR3 protein: ASNDPAANYGYT
J gene: TRBJ2-1; V gene: TRBV6-5; CDR3 protein: ASSRSGSYNEQF
J gene: TRBJ2-5; V gene: TRBV5-1; CDR3 protein: ASSSAGTGAVETQY
J gene: TRBJ1-6; V gene: TRBV11-2; CDR3 protein: AGVTRFNSPLH
J gene: TRBJ2-3; V gene: TRBV20-1; CDR3 protein: RTQAGETQY
J gene: TRBJ2-6; V gene: TRBV7-3; CDR3 protein: ASSLQGGFRGANVLT
J gene: TRBJ2-5; V gene: TRBV7-3; CDR3 protein: ASSADSASETQY
J gene: TRBJ2-7; V gene: TRBV7-2; CDR3 protein: ASKDRDYEQY
J gene: TRBJ2-3; V gene: TRBV7-3; CDR3 protein: ASSWAGRGQNTQY
J gene: TRBJ1-1; V gene: TRBV9; CDR3 protein: ASSVGGREAF
J gene: TRBJ1-5; V gene: TRBV7-9; CDR3 protein: ASRPQGNNQPQH
J gene: TRBJ1-4; V gene: TRBV7-9; CDR3 protein: ASSTGLSENEKLF
J gene: TRBJ2-7; V gene: TRBV6-5; CDR3 protein: ASCTASLPRGEQY
J gene: TRBJ2-1; V gene: TRBV19; CDR3 protein: ASTSRPRSGTSGLSSYNEQF
J gene: TRBJ2-3; V gene: TRBV29-1; CDR3 protein: SVAGGEGPTDTQY
J gene: TRBJ1-5; V gene: TRBV28; CDR3 protein: ASSSPGESQPQH
J gene: TRBJ2-2; V gene: TRBV7-9; CDR3 protein: APRGGTGELF
J gene: TRBJ1-2; V gene: TRBV5-1; CDR3 protein: ASSLDTGGSYGYT
J gene: TRBJ1-1; V gene: TRBV4-3; CDR3 protein: ASSQQQGYTEAF
J gene: TRBJ1-2; V gene: TRBV7-2; CDR3 protein: ASSFGTGDYGYT
J gene: TRBJ1-5; V gene: TRBV28; CDR3 protein: ASSSRPHGSNQPQH
J gene: TRBJ2-1; V gene: TRBV5-8; CDR3 protein: ASSLETGGFRNEQF
J gene: TRBJ1-6; V gene: TRBV5-1; CDR3 protein: ASSLSPTGVDNSPLH
J gene: TRBJ2-1; V gene: TRBV28; CDR3 protein: ASPPRDIAPYNEQF
J gene: TRBJ2-3; V gene: TRBV7-2; CDR3 protein: ASSLQGQADTQY